This T cell receptor (beta chain) was recorded in a study of CD8+ T cells in alopecia areata. Turning to the study itself: Those patients who were treated received oral tofacitinib, which was given at 5 to 10 mg twice daily for moderate-to-severe alopecia areata.

Per germline, CDR1 SGHRS and CDR2 YFSETQ. This CDR3 contains 15 residues. V lost 5 bases and J lost 5, with 16 bases in between. Treatment indicated: oral pan-JAK inhibitor, 5-10 mg twice daily. Sequencing relied on a cDNA template that was reverse transcribed from extracted RNA. Assay used: immunoSEQ multiplex PCR; TCRdb lists only in-frame clones, some missing. This sample has around 200,000 clones, with 64% found just once. Points on this clone: Its target is not known.

Study results and limitations: Tofacitinib did not eliminate many expanded lesional clones from scalp or blood.

This receptor was identified in a human donor with alopecia areata. This chain links TRBV5-1 with TRBJ1-4, with TRBD1 as a possible D gene (5 bases). Sequencing used CD4+ T cells sorted from blood, obtained at week 4, from a patient treated with tofacitinib. The CDR3 DNA reads as TGCGCCAGCAGTTCCACTCACGAGGGGAATGAAAAACTGTTTTTT. Its protein is CASSSTHEGNEKLFF.